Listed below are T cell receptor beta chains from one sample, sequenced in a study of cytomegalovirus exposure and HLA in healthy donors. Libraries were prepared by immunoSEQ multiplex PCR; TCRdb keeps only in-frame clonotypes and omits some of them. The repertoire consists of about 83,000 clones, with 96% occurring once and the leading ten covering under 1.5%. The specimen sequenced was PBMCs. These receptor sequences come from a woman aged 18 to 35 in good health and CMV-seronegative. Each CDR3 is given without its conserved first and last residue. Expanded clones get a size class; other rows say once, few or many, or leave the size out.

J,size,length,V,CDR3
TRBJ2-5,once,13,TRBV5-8,ASSLGTPKGETQY
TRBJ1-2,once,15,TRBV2,ASKRQEGSRGVYGYT
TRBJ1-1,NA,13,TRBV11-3,ASSPGEAWNTEAF
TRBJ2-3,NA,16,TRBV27,ASSFLVWSGQGTDTQY
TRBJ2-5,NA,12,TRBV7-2,ASSLAGLQETQY
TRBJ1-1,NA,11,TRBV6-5,ASHQGGFTEAF
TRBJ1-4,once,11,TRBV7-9,ASRRGLLEKLF
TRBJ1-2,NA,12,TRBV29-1,SVPSLIQGAAYT
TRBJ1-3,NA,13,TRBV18,ASSPPQGFGNTIY
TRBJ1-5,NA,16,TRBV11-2,ASSLGDRGWVGNQPQH
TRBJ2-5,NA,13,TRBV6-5,ASRLTGGGGETQY
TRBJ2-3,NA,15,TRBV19,ASSIVSGPGGIDTQY
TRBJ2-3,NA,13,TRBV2,ASSELAPSTDTQY
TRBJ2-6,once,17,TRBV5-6,ASHVLTGTSGLGANVLT
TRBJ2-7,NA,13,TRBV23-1,ASSPGGVDSYEQY
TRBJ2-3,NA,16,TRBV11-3,ASNTPPTSAGHTDTQY
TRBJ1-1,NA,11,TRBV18,ASSLSENTEAF
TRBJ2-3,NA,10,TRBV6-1,ASSELADTQY
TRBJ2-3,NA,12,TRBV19,ASSIRGGADTQY
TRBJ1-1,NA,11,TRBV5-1,ASSLVRDTEAF
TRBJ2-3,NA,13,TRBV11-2,ATPRGGEPGQGQY
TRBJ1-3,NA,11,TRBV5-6,ASSLTGRNTIY
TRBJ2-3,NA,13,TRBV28,ASSLGLASTDTQY
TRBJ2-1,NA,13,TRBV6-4,ASSDSGGGPHEQF
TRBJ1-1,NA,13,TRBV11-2,ASSSLAPRDSEAF
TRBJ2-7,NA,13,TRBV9,ASSAQRGGQYEQY
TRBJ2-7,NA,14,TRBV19,ASSIFGQGASYEQY
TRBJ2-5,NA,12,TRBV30,AWIGGGYQETQY
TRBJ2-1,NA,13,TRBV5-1,ASNPGQGAYNEQF
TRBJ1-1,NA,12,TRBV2,ASTPGQPNTEAF
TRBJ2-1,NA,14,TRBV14,ASSQGLNRGFDEQF
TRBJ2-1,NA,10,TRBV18,ASSPESSEQF
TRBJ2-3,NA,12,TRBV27,ASSPQVPTDTQY
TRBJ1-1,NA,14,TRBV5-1,ASSSPVGLPNTEAF
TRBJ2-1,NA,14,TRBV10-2,ASSDPSGNSYNEQF
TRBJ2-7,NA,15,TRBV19,ASSTIFSGKDSYEQY
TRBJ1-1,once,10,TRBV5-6,ASTLGGTEAF
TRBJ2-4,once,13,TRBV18,ASSPPWDTKNIQY
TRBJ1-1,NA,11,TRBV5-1,ASTPDWNTEAF
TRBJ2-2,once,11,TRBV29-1,SVLVLDTGELF
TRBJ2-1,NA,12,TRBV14,ASSLGVSGNEQF
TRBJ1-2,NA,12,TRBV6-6,ASSLMDSLYGYT
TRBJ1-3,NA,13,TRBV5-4,ASSFSGGVLNTIY
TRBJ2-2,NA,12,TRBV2,ASSNAPNTGELF
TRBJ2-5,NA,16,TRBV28,ASSLSGLAGRGRETQY
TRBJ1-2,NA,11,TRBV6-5,ASTLDRGYGYT
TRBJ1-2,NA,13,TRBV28,ASSFSRQTGARYT
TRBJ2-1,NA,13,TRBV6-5,ASSYSRGREYEQF